This paragraph covers one TCR beta chain sequence. The antigen it binds to is not known. The cohort consisted of more than 650 healthy bone marrow donors. At the time of sampling, all cohort members were nominally healthy, though unrecorded immune exposures were likely present. Of the roughly 630 cohort members, 250 to 300 had a positive CMV serostatus and 350 to 450 had a negative one, while no CMV serostatus was recorded for the donor. Every donor gave a peripheral blood sample, and the peripheral blood mononuclear cells from that sample were used for TCR beta sequencing. Genomic DNA extraction from the blood cell samples was performed with the Qiagen DNeasy Blood Extraction Kit. Library creation used the immunoSEQ multiplex PCR assay. For the multiplex PCR, a mixture combining 60 forward primers for TCR Vbeta segments and 13 reverse primers for TCR Jbeta segments was used. A multiplex PCR assay on genomic DNA amplified the CDR3 region of rearranged TCR beta genes. The Illumina HiSeq System was used to sequence the amplified TCR beta libraries as 87-base-pair reads. Processing in the source paper ran as follows. Across the 500 to 750 repertoires, a later analysis counted 75 million to 90 million unique TCR beta chains, about 10 million of which were shared by at least two donors. To remove PCR and sequencing errors, raw reads were error-corrected and collapsed into unique sequences using a nearest-neighbor algorithm that merged closely related sequences. V, D and J gene segments were assigned by aligning CDR3 sequences to IMGT reference sequences. For a sequence to be retained, at least a six-nucleotide match to both a V gene segment and a J gene segment was required. Rearrangements were called productive when the CDR3 lacked stop codons and stayed in frame with V and J; all others were non-productive. CDR3 was defined by IMGT convention, running from the second conserved V-encoded cysteine to the conserved J-encoded phenylalanine. In an earlier analysis of some 550 of the donors, sequences lacking an unambiguous match to a single V gene segment were excluded. In an earlier analysis of 587 of the donors, V segments were called functional above 56.7% productive rearrangements and were called segregating when the between-donor standard deviation exceeded 5%. A statistical classification framework was built to diagnose cytomegalovirus status from the catalog of TCR beta chain sequences. In a later analysis, V and J genes were assigned by comparing TCR nucleotide sequences against IMGT/GENE-DB human TR gene sequences. A later analysis assigned CDR3 sequences and most-parsimonious VDJ recombination scenarios with the TCRdist pipeline. A later analysis defined each TCR beta chain by its CDR3 amino acid sequence plus V-gene family, and excluded reads lacking a unique V-gene family. As a way to deal with suspected cross-contamination and a sequencing artifact, a later analysis dropped roughly 620 nucleotide sequences that were highly shared and had low generation probability. In a later analysis, a clonal expansion index for each public chain was calculated from normalized within-repertoire ranks of inferred template counts. A later analysis computed generation probabilities with a VDJ recombination model fitted to out-of-frame rearrangements, and checked the results against IGoR. In a later analysis, hypergeometric tests were used to score TCR-TCR, TCR-HLA and TCR-CMV co-occurrence, with a repertoire-size bias correction applied to TCR pairs. False discovery rates were estimated in a later analysis by permuting HLA or CMV assignments 20 times. A later analysis grouped co-occurring TCRs with DBSCAN, adding TCRdist sequence similarity when clustering within HLA-allele-positive subsets. Repertoires with fewer than 30,000 or more than 120,000 public chains were left out of co-occurrence clustering, as were about five repertoires with anomalous nucleotide sharing. Not all clones reach the TCRdb copy of this immuneACCESS table, which keeps in-frame sequences only. Checked studies attribute under half of the gap to unresolved V genes and leave the rest unexplained. The D gene and trimming were derived from the DNA, and the V and J assignments and clone size from that table. This sample's table contains around 37,000 clones. The top ten clones comprise approximately 6% of the sample.

The sample originates from a study of cytomegalovirus exposure and HLA in healthy donors (dated by TCRdb to the late 2010s). Regarding the research as a whole: In an earlier analysis of approximately 640 of the donors, around 300 Gb of sequence data and 90 million to 130 million unique TCR beta sequences from about 190 million T cells were reported. An early release that covered more than 550 HLA-typed donors contained about 290 gigabases of sequencing data and 70 million to 100 million unique TCR sequences. Among the roughly 400 genotyped donors, about 83% belonged to the genetic ancestry cluster associated with self-reported Caucasian donors. The study aimed to test whether signatures of past pathogen exposure could be identified by cataloging public T cell receptors. The T cell repertoires of 666 subjects were profiled by immunosequencing and related to cytomegalovirus serostatus. A separate validation cohort of over 95 different subjects was used in addition to the approximately 700-subject first cohort. The study combined high-throughput TCR immunosequencing, statistical association of individual TCRs with disease status, and machine learning to predict cytomegalovirus infection status. To study patterns of TCR occurrence, a later analysis re-analyzed previously published TCR beta repertoires from 600 to 750 donors and added high-resolution HLA genotyping. Rather than drawing on any new phenotypic data, the later analysis identified candidate immune exposures from TCR beta sequences and the way those sequences occurred across donors. In an earlier analysis of 587 of the donors, high-throughput TCR beta sequencing was used to judge whether each TCR beta V gene segment behaved as functional or pseudogenic. Alongside the repertoire data, information on donor age, sex, ethnicity and CMV serostatus was compiled. A later genetic analysis used genome-wide SNP genotypes for about 60% of the 666 donors, treating that subset as a discovery cohort. All discovery cohort repertoires had been generated on a single sequencing platform. HLA typing covered class I and class II loci at four-digit resolution. The number of typed donors differed by locus: about 629-630 for A, B, C, DRB1 and DQB1; 522 for DQA1; approximately 610 for DPA1; and some 430 for DPB1. About 5 DR-DQ haplotypes were handled as single units for association and clustering, since linkage in the cohort was strong. Among roughly 370 genotyped donors of the cohort, an average of around 240,000 unique TCR beta nucleotide sequences were sequenced per donor, approximately 20% of them non-productive. The paper as a whole reports these results and caveats: In a later analysis, HLA-associated TCR beta chains were found to be more clonally expanded and to have lower generation probabilities than equally common non-associated chains. Broadly in line with IMGT annotations, most TCR beta V segments showed up in productive rearrangements about 87% or about 30% of the time in an earlier analysis of about 500 of the donors. The study listed 164 TCR beta chains as associated with cytomegalovirus. Compared with the approximately 670-donor mean, donors in an Asian-associated ancestry cluster had fewer N-insertions in productive TCRs, according to a later genetic analysis. The classifier was reported to diagnose cytomegalovirus status with high specificity and sensitivity in both the original cohort and the validation cohort. A later analysis found that TCR association rates varied across HLA loci, with DRB1 alleles showing the most associated TCRs and HLA-C alleles the fewest. Assigning TCR associations to individual alleles was difficult when HLA alleles, especially DR and DQ, strongly co-occurred. At a false discovery rate of 0.05, a later analysis linked about 16,000 TCR beta sequences to specific HLA alleles. Across donors, most TCR sequences were observed very rarely, whereas some public TCRs were present in many individuals. Several of the top co-occurrence clusters appeared to be linked to parvovirus B19, influenza, CMV and Epstein-Barr virus, according to a later analysis. A cluster of highly shared sequence variants was judged likely to represent a technical artifact of the sequencing pipeline. Because some donors lacked HLA typing at each locus, the association tests relied only on the typed subset. Immune exposure information for the cohort was limited to CMV serostatus. In vitro tests confirmed that a few of the cytomegalovirus-associated TCR beta chains recognize cytomegalovirus antigens. An association between a missense DCLRE1C variant and V-gene and J-gene trimming of TCR beta chains was found in a later genetic analysis and replicated in an independent cohort. In this cohort, only TCR beta chains were sequenced, and detectable features were limited by the absence of alpha or paired-chain data. According to a later analysis, most CMV-associated TCR beta chains appeared to be HLA-restricted, and the HLA associations seemed to be driven largely by CMV exposure. Because counts were too low, about 18 rarely observed V segments, including chromosome 9 orphons, were left out of the earlier analysis of 500 to 750 of the donors. A further reported finding was that TCR beta sequences accurately predicted the HLA-A and HLA-B alleles for most subjects in the first cohort. Presence/absence analyses assumed roughly uniform sequencing depth across donors, an assumption that may not hold. Correlated functional status among segregating V segments might reflect linkage disequilibrium, but an unknown experimental factor could not be ruled out. The authors suggested that the approach could potentially be extended to other disease states and immunological phenotypes.

The source of this sequence is a human donor in good health. The sequenced sample consisted of PBMCs.

CDR3 region: CASSPGGDGTGELFF. In nucleotide form, the sequence is TGTGCCAGCAGCCCCGGGGGGGACGGCACCGGGGAGCTGTTTTTT. The rearrangement joined TRBV9 to TRBJ2-2; TRBD2 agrees with 8 junctional bases. Taken from the germline V gene, the CDR1 and CDR2 loops are SGDLS and YYNGEE. Clipping removes 4 bases from V and 4 bases from J, with 6 as the unmatched junction base count. From its cysteine to its phenylalanine, the CDR3 spans 15 amino acids. The only DNA kept is the CDR3, 45 bases in frame from the first base.